The 11 T cell receptor beta chains presented below share a single source sample, sequenced in a study of monozygotic twins with inflammatory bowel disease. From its re-call of the 5' RACE reads, TCRdb lists each CDR3 protein once, without DNA. Found here are about 380,000 distinct CDR3 sequences; the top ten clones hold roughly 2.6%. Input material: blood. The receptors derive from a human donor with ulcerative colitis or Crohn's disease, or a healthy co-twin of an affected twin (not recorded which).

This chain links TRBV24-1 with TRBJ2-1. This CDR3 contains 12 residues. Germline-derived CDR1 and CDR2 are KGHDR and SFDVKD. The CDR3 protein is CATSSSEASEFF.

The chain joins TRBV29-1 to TRBJ1-4; TCRdb's assignment of TRBD1 cannot be checked, as there is no DNA. CDR3 length equals 13 residues. Germline CDR1 is SQVTM and CDR2 is ANQGSEA. The CDR3: CSVRQSGNEKLFF.

The chain recombines TRBV5-1 with TRBJ2-3; the TCRdb call, TRBD2, lacks DNA for checking. Germline values: CDR1 SGHRS, CDR2 YFSETQ. The CDR3 runs to 15 residues. The CDR3 loop reads CASSLGSGGSGGQYF.

This chain connects TRBV4-3 to TRBJ2-1; TCRdb picks TRBD1, but there is no DNA to check that call. The germline V gene encodes CDR1 LGHNA and CDR2 YSLEER. The CDR3 sequence is 17 residues long. The CDR3 spells CASSQVFEPTGINEQFF.

The chain recombines TRBV28 with TRBJ2-3; TCRdb proposes TRBD2, but this gene call is untestable without DNA. CDR3 length equals 17 residues. Germline V gene lookup returns CDR1 MDHEN and CDR2 SYDVKM. The CDR3 sequence is CASPPGPPLYSTDTQYF.

J is TRBJ2-7 and V is TRBV28; TCRdb outputs TRBD1, but without DNA this stays unchecked. The CDR3 sequence is 16 residues long. The germline gives CDR1 MDHEN, CDR2 SYDVKM. CDR3 protein: CASSLAAGQPAYEQYF.

This rearrangement joins TRBV9 to TRBJ1-2; the D call from TCRdb, TRBD1, cannot be confirmed without DNA. CDR3 length equals 14 residues. Germline CDR1 reads SGDLS; CDR2 reads YYNGEE. The CDR3 sequence: CASSVGDRVDGYTF.

This chain's CDR3 is CASSQQQPGANVLTF. This chain connects TRBV4-3 to TRBJ2-6. The length of the CDR3 is 15 residues. Germline CDR1 is LGHNA and CDR2 is YSLEER.

This sequence joins TRBV4-1 and TRBJ2-7; TCRdb gives TRBD1 as the D gene, but with no DNA this cannot be confirmed. The CDR3 contains 17 residues. Germline CDR1 and CDR2: MGHRA and YSYEKL. The CDR3 here is CASSRGERGPSSYEQYF.

The J gene is TRBJ2-4, the V gene TRBV18; TCRdb's D call of TRBD1 is untestable without DNA. Germline V gene lookup returns CDR1 KGHSH and CDR2 LQKENI. CDR3 size: 15 residues. This chain's CDR3 is CASSPAGEDKNIQYF.

The chain joins TRBV5-6 to TRBJ1-4. CDR1 is SGHDT and CDR2 is YYEEEE in the germline V gene. The CDR3 sequence is 14 residues long. CDR3 sequence: CASSFGRGNEKLFF.